This TCR beta chain was sequenced for a study of shared clonotypes between healthy human individuals. Study-level information: CD4 naive cells filled three plates per donor, CD4 memory three, CD8 naive two and CD8 memory one.

Every donor, a Caucasian adult, lived in Nashville, Tennessee. Per the original data handling: ImmunoSEQ output lacked quality scores and full-length reads, limiting matched filtering. Sequencing was performed with immunoSEQ multiplex PCR; in TCRdb, only in-frame clones are kept and a portion is missing. For V, J and clone size, that table is used; D and trimming come from the DNA. Found here are 2,500,000 or so clones, 93% of them singletons; the top ten hold approximately 0.35%. Only a few counts were recorded for this clone. V shed 5 bases and J shed 4 bases, with 9 bases lying between them. The CDR3 spans 13 residues. CDR1 MNHEY and CDR2 SMNVEV come from the germline V gene (reference sequence).

The chain couples TRBV27 to TRBJ1-5; D unclear. The sequence was collected from a man aged 18-30 years in good health. Some clones in this sample may be carry-over from other donors' samples. The material sequenced was naive CD4+ T cells from PBMCs. Subset defined: CD45RA+ positively selected. The CDR3 coding sequence is TGTGCCAGCAGTCCTTATGGGAATCAGCCCCAGCATTTT. It is translated as CASSPYGNQPQHF.